This record looks at one T cell receptor (beta chain) sequence and its context. This entry belongs to a study of regulatory T cells in long-lasting Graves disease. The time point here: persistent/refractory GD, antithyroid drugs over 5 years with positive TRAb. PBMC RNA served as the TCR library source. This CDR3 spans 18 amino acids. V was pared by 0 bases and J by 0 bases, with 17 bases between. CDR1 is LGHDT and CDR2 is YNNKEL in the germline V gene (reference sequence). HTBI primers from iRepertoire and Arm-PCR of CDR3 regions yielded the TCR beta libraries. Under the authors' procedure: Samples jointly harbored 60 or so TRBV and about 14 TRBJ segments. Each CDR3 protein gets one entry after TCRdb re-called the multiplex PCR reads with MiXCR. It is TCRdb's table, rather than the study itself, that gives the V and J calls and clone size. The sample lists 600,000 to 850,000 distinct CDR3 sequences; around 30% were seen once.

The input for sequencing was peripheral blood mononuclear cells (PBMCs), taken when the disease was refractory, from a patient treated with antithyroid drugs. This receptor was taken from a female donor with Graves disease. J is TRBJ1-1 and V is TRBV3-1, with D unresolved. The CDR3 coding sequence is TGTGCCAGCAGCCAAGACCCCCTGCGGAGGGTGATGAACACTGAAGCTTTCTTT. Translating gives CASSQDPLRRVMNTEAFF.